Shown below are 12 T cell receptor beta chains from a single sample sequenced in a study of blood T cells in healthy people across ages. Together with a sample-barcoded 5' primer, a J-beta primer mix was included in a second PCR lasting roughly 6 to 12 cycles. MiXCR, applied by TCRdb to the 5' RACE reads, yields one record per CDR3 protein. The sample yields approximately 810,000 distinct CDR3 sequences, roughly 40% seen once. The sample taken for sequencing was blood. The receptor source for this set is a man between 18 and 29 years old in good health.

This clonotype was picked up a small number of times. The chain is built from TRBV4-1 and TRBJ2-3; the match to TRBD2 covers 8 bases. CDR3 size: 15 residues. Looked up from germline, CDR1 is MGHRA and CDR2 is YSYEKL. V was pared by 0 bases and J by 2 bases, with 1 base of the junction left unmatched. CDR3 DNA sequence: TGCGCCAGCAGCCAAGAACTAGCGGTCACAGATACGCAGTATTTT. The encoded protein is CASSQELAVTDTQYF.

This clonotype was counted a few times. The rearrangement joins TRBV5-1 to TRBJ2-7, with 7 positions matching TRBD1. With V trimmed by 0 bases and J by 4 bases, 7 bases remained unmatched. Germline loops: CDR1 SGHRS, CDR2 YFSETQ. CDR3 length equals 15 residues. The CDR3 DNA sequence: TGCGCCAGCAGCTTGGAGCCTGACAGGGCGTACGAGCAGTACTTC. Protein product: CASSLEPDRAYEQYF.

This clonotype was seen a handful of times. This chain uses TRBV9 with TRBJ2-1, with D perhaps being TRBD1 or TRBD2 (5 bases each). V lost 1 base and J lost 1, with 9 bases in between. CDR3 size: 15 residues. Looked up from germline, CDR1 is SGDLS and CDR2 is YYNGEE. The CDR3 nucleotides read TGTGCCAGCAGCGTACGGGGCCAGTCCTACAATGAGCAGTTCTTC. Amino acids: CASSVRGQSYNEQFF.

This clonotype was detected only once. At one of its ends the junction is not consistent with the germline gene, which may arise from a read error. J is TRBJ1-2 and V is TRBV20-1, with 7 bases fitting TRBD1. The V gene's germline CDR1 is DFQATT and CDR2 SNEGSKA (reference sequence). The CDR3 consists of 12 residues. The CDR3 loop is CGASTGAYGYTF. Here the CDR3 DNA reads TGCGGTGCTAGTACAGGGGCTTATGGCTACACCTTC.

About this clonotype itself: This sequence may be a read error, since a much larger clone differs from it by one base. The chain joins TRBV5-1 to TRBJ2-5; 14 nucleotides match TRBD2. Germline-derived CDR1 and CDR2 are SGHRS and YFSETQ. The CDR3 extends over 20 amino acids. V was clipped by 4 bases and J by 3 bases; unmatched bases: 17. The CDR3 DNA reads as TGCGCCAGCAGCCCGTTGACTAGCGGGGGGGCAGTCAGAAAGAAAGAGACCCAGTACTTC. As protein: CASSPLTSGGAVRKKETQYF.

The sample holds a few counts of this clonotype. This chain joins TRBV6-1 and TRBJ2-1, with 8 bases aligning to TRBD1. Germline CDR1 and CDR2: MNHNS and SASEGT. V gave up 1 base and J gave up 6 bases; unmatched junction bases: 5. The CDR3 consists of 15 residues. CDR3 loop: CASSEGTGWVNEQFF. The CDR3 DNA sequence: TGTGCCAGCAGTGAAGGGACAGGGTGGGTCAATGAGCAGTTCTTC.

The chain carries TRBV14 and TRBJ1-6; D not resolved. V was pared by 1 base and J by 2 bases, with 12 bases between. The CDR3 length is 17 residues. The germline gives CDR1 SGHDN, CDR2 FVKESK. CDR3 DNA: TGTGCCAGCAGCCAAGGGGGAGGAATCACCTATAATTCACCCCTCCACTTT. Translated, it gives CASSQGGGITYNSPLHF.

The chain couples TRBV5-1 to TRBJ1-1; D unresolved. The V gene's germline CDR1 is SGHRS and CDR2 YFSETQ. Trimming took 1 base from V and 3 from J, leaving 10 bases between them. CDR3 length equals 14 residues. This CDR3 is CASSLIRADTEAFF. The DNA for the CDR3 is TGCGCCAGCAGCTTGATACGTGCCGACACTGAAGCTTTCTTT.

This clonotype has ten or more counts. DNA for the CDR3: TGTGCCAGCAGCTTAGCGCGACAGGCAACTAATGAAAAACTGTTTTTT. Translation gives CASSLARQATNEKLFF. J is TRBJ1-4 and V is TRBV7-9, with D possibly being TRBD1 (6 bases). The V end was cut by 0 bases, the J end by 0 bases, with 8 bases between. Per germline, CDR1 SEHNR and CDR2 FQNEAQ (reference sequence). The CDR3 is made up of 16 amino acids. Drawing the rest from reference TRBV7-9 and TRBJ1-4, the complete variable domain is DTGVSQNPRHKITKRGQNVTFRCDPISEHNRLYWYRQTLGQGPEFLTYFQNEAQLEKSRLLSDRFSAERPKGSFSTLEIQRTEQGDSAMYLCASSLARQATNEKLFFGSGTQLSVL.

This clonotype was observed many times. The chain carries TRBV12-3 or TRBV12-4 and TRBJ2-1; D perhaps matches TRBD1 (5 bases). V was pared by 3 bases and J by 7 bases, with 10 bases between. The length of the CDR3 is 13 residues. CDR3 residues: CASSLGLLNEQFF. The CDR3 DNA reads TGTGCCAGCAGTTTGGGGCTATTAAATGAGCAGTTCTTC.

Concerning this clonotype: The junction differs from germline at one of its ends, possibly a read error. This chain joins TRBV7-2 and TRBJ2-3, with D tentatively TRBD2 (7 bases). This CDR3 is 16 amino acids long. Germline CDR1 SGHTA, CDR2 FQGNSA. The CDR3 region has the DNA TGCGCCAGCAGCTTAGGAATTGGGGGGGGCACAGGTACGCAGTATTTT. Its protein product is CASSLGIGGGTGTQYF.

The gene calls are TRBV6-2 or TRBV6-3 and TRBJ2-1, with D tentatively TRBD1 (7 bases). From germline, CDR1 is MNHEY and CDR2 SVGEGT. V was trimmed by 5 bases and J by 9 bases, leaving 17 bases between them. The CDR3 totals 14 residues. The CDR3 DNA reads as TGTGCCAGCAGTCGCGGGACAGACAACGGTGAGCAGTTCTTC. Amino acid sequence: CASSRGTDNGEQFF.